The 15 T cell receptor beta chains given below trace back to one sample, sequenced in a study of blood T cell repertoires in COVID-19. TCRdb's table, derived via immunoSEQ multiplex PCR, lists solely in-frame clones and lacks some. The data show 650,000 to 800,000 clones, with 75% to 90% seen just once and under 0.3% held by the top ten. The sample comprised peripheral blood. All receptors come from a woman in her late teens or twenties with acute or convalescent COVID-19.

The chain recombines TRBV30 with TRBJ1-6, with TRBD1 identical over 7 bases. From germline, CDR1 is GTSNPN and CDR2 SVGIG (reference sequence). This CDR3 spans 13 amino acids. V shed 6 bases, J shed 4 bases, and the junction held 3 bases outside the gene matches. The CDR3 DNA follows: TGTGCCTGCGGGGGACAGTATAATTCACCCCTCCACTTT. It translates to CACGGQYNSPLHF.

This chain uses TRBV9 with TRBJ1-2, with D hard to call. Trimming took 1 base from V and 1 from J, leaving 5 bases between them. The CDR3 sequence is 13 residues long. Per the germline V gene, CDR1 is SGDLS and CDR2 is YYNGEE. DNA of the CDR3: TGTGCCAGCAGCGTAAATAATAACTATGGCTACACCTTC. It encodes CASSVNNNYGYTF.

V usage is TRBV2 and J usage is TRBJ2-7; weak D call: TRBD1 (6 bases). Germline-derived CDR1 and CDR2 are SNHLY and FYNNEI. There are 13 residues in the CDR3. V lost 4 bases, J lost 2 bases, and 9 bases lay in between. In DNA, the CDR3 is TGTGCCAGCAGTGTACAGGGCCCCTACGAGCAGTACTTC. Translation: CASSVQGPYEQYF.

The chain uses TRBV6-5 and TRBJ2-6; no clear D gene. CDR3 size: 13 residues. V gave up 11 bases and J gave up 0 bases, with 8 bases separating them. Per germline, CDR1 MNHEY and CDR2 SVGAGI. CDR3 sequence reads: CAGKLSGANVLTF. The CDR3 DNA follows: TGTGCCGGCAAACTCTCTGGGGCCAACGTCCTGACTTTC.

This clone has a single count. This sequence joins TRBV11-2 and TRBJ1-2, with D perhaps TRBD1 (6 bases). V was clipped by 3 bases and J by 4 bases, with 15 bases between them. The CDR3 is 15 residues long. From germline, CDR1 is SGHAT and CDR2 FQNNGV. The DNA for the CDR3 is TGTGCCAGCAGCTTCGGACAGAGCCCTTTCTATGGCTACACCTTC. It codes for CASSFGQSPFYGYTF.

The sample holds one count of this clone. The rearrangement links TRBV28 to TRBJ1-2, with 9 bases lining up with TRBD1. Germline values: CDR1 MDHEN, CDR2 SYDVKM. V lost 6 bases, J lost 4 bases, and 3 bases stayed unmatched. This CDR3 has 13 residues. As DNA, the CDR3 is TGTGCCAGCAGATACAGGGGGCCCTATGGCTACACCTTC. This translates into CASRYRGPYGYTF.

This rearrangement joins TRBV6-2 or TRBV6-3 to TRBJ1-2, with D perhaps TRBD1 (5 bases). CDR3 size: 13 residues. V was trimmed by 6 bases and J by 6 bases, leaving 14 bases between them. CDR1 and CDR2 from the germline V gene are MNHEY and SVGEGT. The DNA of the CDR3 is TGTGCCAGCAGCTTGGCCCCCAGGGATGGCTACACCTTC. As protein: CASSLAPRDGYTF.

V and J are TRBV5-1 and TRBJ2-1, with D possibly being TRBD1 (5 bases). Germline CDR1 and CDR2: SGHRS and YFSETQ. The CDR3 sequence is 14 residues long. Trimming pared 2 bases from V and 3 bases from J, leaving 9 bases between. In nucleotides, the CDR3 is TGCGCCAGCAGCTTCTCGGACATCTACAATGAGCAGTTCTTC. Amino acid sequence: CASSFSDIYNEQFF.

This clone showed up just once. V gene TRBV6-5 combines with J gene TRBJ1-2; 8 bases agree with TRBD1. The CDR3 totals 13 residues. V was clipped by 6 bases and J by 4 bases; unmatched bases: 4. Per germline, CDR1 MNHEY and CDR2 SVGAGI. CDR3 sequence: CASRRTGSYGYTF. As DNA, the CDR3 is TGTGCCAGCAGACGGACAGGGAGCTATGGCTACACCTTC.

The J gene is TRBJ2-7, the V gene TRBV7-9; D gene uncertain. The CDR3 length is 13 residues. Trimming removed 0 bases from V and 7 bases from J, with 10 bases in between. Germline V gene lookup returns CDR1 SEHNR and CDR2 FQNEAQ (reference sequence). The CDR3 here is CASSLASVEEQYF. CDR3 nucleotide sequence: TGTGCCAGCAGCTTAGCGTCGGTGGAGGAGCAGTACTTC.

The chain has TRBV7-3 and TRBJ2-2, with TRBD1 as a possible D gene (5 bases). The germline V gene encodes CDR1 SGHTA and CDR2 FQGTGA. Trimming removed 5 bases from V and 3 bases from J, with 19 bases in between. This CDR3 is 17 amino acids long. The CDR3 reads CASSREWGRPHTGELFF. The CDR3 nucleotides read TGTGCCAGCAGCCGAGAGTGGGGCAGGCCCCACACCGGGGAGCTGTTTTTT.

The CDR3 nucleotides read TGTGCCACCAGTGACCCCTCCGGGACAGAGCCCTACGAGCAGTACTTC. Its protein product is CATSDPSGTEPYEQYF. This chain uses TRBV24-1 with TRBJ2-7, with TRBD1 matching over 7 bases. The V and J ends lost 4 bases and 2 bases, in that order; junction bases with no gene match: 10. Germline V gene sequence: CDR1 KGHDR, CDR2 SFDVKD. The CDR3 totals 16 residues.

This chain connects TRBV6-2 or TRBV6-3 to TRBJ1-5, with D perhaps matching TRBD1 (5 bases). Trimming took off 0 bases at V and 3 bases at J, with 9 bases between the two ends. This CDR3 has 15 amino acids. The germline V gene encodes CDR1 MNHEY and CDR2 SVGEGT. The CDR3 DNA sequence: TGTGCCAGCAGTTACTCGGGGCTGATCAATCAGCCCCAGCATTTT. This translates into CASSYSGLINQPQHF.

This sequence joins TRBV7-8 and TRBJ1-1; 11 bases agree with TRBD1. V shed 5 bases and J 1 base; nucleotides not matched to a gene: 3. From germline, CDR1 is SGHVS and CDR2 FQNEAQ. The CDR3 has 15 amino acids. The DNA of the CDR3 is TGTGCCAGCAGCAGAGGACAGGGGGCGAACACTGAAGCTTTCTTT. It yields the protein CASSRGQGANTEAFF.

V is TRBV5-4 and J is TRBJ2-7; 8 nucleotides align to TRBD2. Per the germline V gene, CDR1 is SGHNT and CDR2 is YYREEE (reference sequence). The trim removed 4 bases at V and 7 bases at J, leaving 16 bases unmatched. This CDR3 comprises 16 residues. The CDR3 DNA reads as TGTGCCAGCAGCCAACATAGCGGGGTCTATGGATTGGAGCAGTACTTC. This codes for CASSQHSGVYGLEQYF.